The source of this T cell receptor (beta chain) is a study of blood T cells in healthy people across ages. Looking at the study overall: Every two T cells gave about one barcoded beta molecule via template switching.

With a J-beta primer mix and a sample-barcoded 5' primer, a second PCR ran roughly 7 to 11 cycles. A single record per CDR3 protein comes from TCRdb applying MiXCR to the 5' RACE reads. The sample has approximately 1.5 million distinct CDR3 sequences; almost 35% are singletons. The V gene's germline CDR1 is MNHNS and CDR2 SASEGT. V trimming: 8 bases; J trimming: 4 bases; junction bases outside the gene matches: 5. This CDR3 contains 14 residues. Sequenced: blood. The rearrangement joins TRBV6-1 to TRBJ1-2; 12 positions match TRBD1. The sequence was obtained from a woman in her thirties in good health. The CDR3 loop reads CASSGTGGIYGYTF. Written as DNA, the CDR3 is TGTGCCAGCTCCGGGACAGGGGGCATCTATGGCTACACCTTC.